This entry is about one T cell receptor (beta chain). Antigen: not known. Since no conserved phenylalanine or tryptophan closes the CDR3, a read error is the likely cause. The DNA is omitted, as the CDR3 cannot be located on it reliably, and the CDR3 follows TCRdb's listing. The library came from three nested PCR rounds adapted from ARM-PCR protocols. TCRdb reprocessed the multiplex PCR reads via MiXCR and lists one record per CDR3 protein. The top ten hold 45% of the sample, which has 60,000 to 85,000 distinct CDR3 sequences, about 77% seen once. No cell sorting was done before RNA was extracted from the tissue. Distant lung tissue was collected more than 3 cm away from the tumor edge. Per the germline V gene, CDR1 is SGHAT and CDR2 is FQDESV (reference sequence). The CDR3 spans 15 amino acids, including both terminal residues. This sample was included in a study of tumor and adjacent non-tumor tissue in lung cancer. About the research overall: Samples averaged about 3.8 million productive TCRbeta reads each. Findings of the study overall: Patients with more diverse tumor TCRs had worse survival.

This TCR derives from a man aged 55 to 70 with non-small cell lung cancer. This chain connects TRBV11-1 to TRBJ2-1. The sequencing input was distant non-tumor lung tissue. The CDR3 sequence: CASSFDTYSTNERFL.